This TCR beta chain was identified in a study of blood T cell repertoires in COVID-19. Looking at the study overall: Material from acute and convalescent COVID-19 was sourced from the United States, Italy and Spain. The cDNA or gDNA used as material had been derived from T cells, B-cell-depleted T cells, or PBMCs.

Trimming stripped 5 bases from V and 8 bases from J, with 7 bases between. Germline assignment: CDR1 LNHDA and CDR2 SQIVND (reference sequence). This CDR3 has 12 residues. How the authors handled the data: Estimation of nucleated cell counts was performed using reference gene primer amplification. Sequencing was performed with immunoSEQ multiplex PCR; in TCRdb, only in-frame clones are kept and a portion is missing. That table supplies the V and J calls and clone size; D and trimming were determined from the DNA. The sample consists of 90,000 to 110,000 clones, around 83% of them appearing once. The chain joins TRBV19 to TRBJ1-6, with D tentatively TRBD1 (6 bases). The source is a woman older than 75 with acute or convalescent COVID-19. The material sequenced was peripheral blood. CDR3 region: CASSYRDSPLHF. CDR3 bases: TGTGCCAGTAGTTACAGGGATTCACCCCTCCACTTT.